This T cell receptor (beta chain) was obtained from a study of patients and donors after allogeneic stem cell transplantation. This CDR3 region has 11 residues. V shed 5 bases and J shed 9 bases, with 10 bases lying between them. The germline CDR1 and CDR2 sequences are MNHEY and SVGAGI. TCRdb re-called the RT-PCR reads through MiXCR, storing one row per CDR3 protein. The sample shows 28,000 or so distinct CDR3 sequences, 6.8% of them seen only once. Ten or more counts support this clonotype. The sequence was collected from a human donor who was either an allogeneic HSCT recipient or a stem cell or donor lymphocyte infusion donor (not recorded which). It is not recorded whose cells these are; they may come from a transplant donor. Sample: blood, either unsorted or a sorted T cell fraction (not recorded which). This chain joins TRBV6-5 and TRBJ1-2; no clear D. CDR3 protein: CASSDRRSYTF. The CDR3 DNA sequence: TGTGCCAGCAGTGACCGTAGGAGCTACACCTTC.